This T cell receptor beta chain was recovered during a study of OX40 agonist ivuxolimab in advanced cancers. Study background: Patients received the agonistic anti-OX40 (CD134) antibody ivuxolimab.

The CDR3 loop spans 15 amino acids. Germline V gene sequence: CDR1 GTSNPN, CDR2 SVGIG (reference sequence). V lost 2 bases and J lost 2, with 13 bases in between. The study, taken as a whole, reports: CD8+ T cells showed, on average, more clonal expansion than CD4+ cells.

As to this clone: Antigen specificity is unknown.

Assay used: immunoSEQ multiplex PCR; TCRdb lists only in-frame clones, some missing. The sample contains over 55,000 clones, about nine tenths of which appear only once. The genes are TRBV30 and TRBJ2-1, with D possibly TRBD2 on 6 matching bases. This TCR was sampled from an adult with an advanced solid tumor such as melanoma, head and neck, liver or kidney cancer. Sequencing was performed on CD4+ or CD8+ T cells sorted from blood, taken in a trial of the OX40 agonist ivuxolimab. The CDR3 loop is CAWSPGGPPYNEQFF. CDR3 in DNA: TGTGCCTGGAGTCCAGGAGGGCCGCCCTACAATGAGCAGTTCTTC.